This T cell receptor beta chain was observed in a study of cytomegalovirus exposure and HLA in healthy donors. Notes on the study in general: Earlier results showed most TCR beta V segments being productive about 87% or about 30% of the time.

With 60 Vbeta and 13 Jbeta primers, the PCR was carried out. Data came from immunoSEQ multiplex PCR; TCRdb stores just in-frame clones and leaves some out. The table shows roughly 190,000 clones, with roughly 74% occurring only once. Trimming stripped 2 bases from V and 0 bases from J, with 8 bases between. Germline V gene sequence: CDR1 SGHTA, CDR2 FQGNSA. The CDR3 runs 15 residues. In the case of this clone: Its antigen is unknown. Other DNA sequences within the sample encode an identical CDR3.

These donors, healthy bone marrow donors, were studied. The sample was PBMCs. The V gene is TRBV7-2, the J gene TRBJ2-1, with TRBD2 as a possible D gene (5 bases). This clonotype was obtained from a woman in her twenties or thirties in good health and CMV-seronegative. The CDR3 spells CASSLLASSYNEQFF. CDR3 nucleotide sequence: TGTGCCAGCAGCTTACTAGCCAGCTCCTACAATGAGCAGTTCTTC.